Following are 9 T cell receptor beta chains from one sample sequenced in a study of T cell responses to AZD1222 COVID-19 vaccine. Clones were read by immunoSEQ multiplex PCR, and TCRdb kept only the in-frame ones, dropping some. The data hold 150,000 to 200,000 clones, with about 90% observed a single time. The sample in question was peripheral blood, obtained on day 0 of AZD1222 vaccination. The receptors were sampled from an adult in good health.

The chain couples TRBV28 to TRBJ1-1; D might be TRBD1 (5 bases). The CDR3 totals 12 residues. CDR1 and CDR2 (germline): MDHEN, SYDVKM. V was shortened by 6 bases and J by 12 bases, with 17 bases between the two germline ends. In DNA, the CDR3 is TGTGCCAGCAGCCGAACCCCAGGGTTTCCTTTCTTT. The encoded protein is CASSRTPGFPFF.

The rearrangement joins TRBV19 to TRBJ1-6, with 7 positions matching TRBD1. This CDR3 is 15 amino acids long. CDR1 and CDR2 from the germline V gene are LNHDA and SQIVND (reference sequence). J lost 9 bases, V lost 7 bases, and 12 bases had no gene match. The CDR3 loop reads CASTLGGEGPSPLHF. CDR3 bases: TGTGCCAGTACCCTAGGGGGCGAGGGTCCTTCACCCCTCCACTTT.

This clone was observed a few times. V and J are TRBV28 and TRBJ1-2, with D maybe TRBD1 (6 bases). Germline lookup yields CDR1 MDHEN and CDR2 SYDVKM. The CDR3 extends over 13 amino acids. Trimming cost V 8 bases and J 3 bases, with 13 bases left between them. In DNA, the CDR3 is TGTGCCAGCTGTCTGGGGGCGGACTATGGCTACACCTTC. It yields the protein CASCLGADYGYTF.

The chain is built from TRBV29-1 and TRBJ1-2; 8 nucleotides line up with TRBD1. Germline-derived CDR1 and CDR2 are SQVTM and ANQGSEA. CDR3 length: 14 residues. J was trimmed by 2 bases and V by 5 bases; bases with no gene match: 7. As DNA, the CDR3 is TGCAGCGTTCCGCAGGGGGCGGAAAACTATGGCTACACCTTC. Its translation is CSVPQGAENYGYTF.

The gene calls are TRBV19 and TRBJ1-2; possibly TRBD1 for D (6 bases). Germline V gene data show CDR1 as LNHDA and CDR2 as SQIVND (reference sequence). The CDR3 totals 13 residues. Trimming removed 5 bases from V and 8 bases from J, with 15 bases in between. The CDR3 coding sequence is TGTGCCAGTAGTTCGACGGGGGGCTCCGGCTACACCTTC. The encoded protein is CASSSTGGSGYTF.

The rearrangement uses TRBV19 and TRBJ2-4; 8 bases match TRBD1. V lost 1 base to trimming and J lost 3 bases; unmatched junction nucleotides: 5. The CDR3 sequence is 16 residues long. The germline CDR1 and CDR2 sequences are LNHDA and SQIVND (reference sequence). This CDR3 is CASSIGWTGNKNIQYF. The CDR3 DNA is TGTGCCAGTAGTATAGGGTGGACAGGGAACAAAAACATTCAGTACTTC.

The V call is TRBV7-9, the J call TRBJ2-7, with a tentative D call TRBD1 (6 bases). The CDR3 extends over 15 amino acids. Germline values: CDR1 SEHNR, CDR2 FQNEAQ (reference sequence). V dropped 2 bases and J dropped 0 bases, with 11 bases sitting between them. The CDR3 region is CASSLRQEDSYEQYF. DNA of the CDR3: TGTGCCAGCAGCTTAAGACAGGAGGACTCCTACGAGCAGTACTTC.

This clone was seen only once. CDR3 amino acids: CASSTSSGRTGELFF. In DNA form, the CDR3 reads TGTGCCAGCAGCACCTCTAGCGGGAGGACCGGGGAGCTGTTTTTT. This chain connects TRBV7-3 to TRBJ2-2; TRBD2 matches at 11 bases. Germline V CDR1 and CDR2: SGHTA, FQGTGA. The CDR3 covers 15 residues. V was pared by 5 bases and J by 5 bases, with 4 bases of the junction left unmatched.

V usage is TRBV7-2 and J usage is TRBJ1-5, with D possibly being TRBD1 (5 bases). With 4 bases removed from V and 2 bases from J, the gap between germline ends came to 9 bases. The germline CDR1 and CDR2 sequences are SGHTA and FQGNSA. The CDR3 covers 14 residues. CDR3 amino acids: CASSSLGGNQPQHF. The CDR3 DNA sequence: TGTGCCAGCAGCTCTCTGGGGGGCAATCAGCCCCAGCATTTT. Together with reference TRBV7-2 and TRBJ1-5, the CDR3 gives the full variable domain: GAGVSQSPSNKVTEKGKDVELRCDPISGHTALYWYRQSLGQGLEFLIYFQGNSAPDKSGLPSDRFSAERTGGSVSTLTIQRTQQEDSAVYLCASSSLGGNQPQHFGDGTRLSIL.